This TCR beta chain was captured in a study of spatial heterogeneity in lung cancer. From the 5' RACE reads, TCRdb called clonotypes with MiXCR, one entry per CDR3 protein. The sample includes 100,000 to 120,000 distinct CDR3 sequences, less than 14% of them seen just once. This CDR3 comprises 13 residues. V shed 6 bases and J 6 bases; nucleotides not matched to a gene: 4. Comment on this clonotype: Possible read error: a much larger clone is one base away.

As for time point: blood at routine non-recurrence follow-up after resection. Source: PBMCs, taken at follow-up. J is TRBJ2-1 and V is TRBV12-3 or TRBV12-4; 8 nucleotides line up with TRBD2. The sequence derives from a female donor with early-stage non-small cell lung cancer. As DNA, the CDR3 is TGTGCCAGCAGGACTAGCGAGCCCAATGAGCAGTTCTTC. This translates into CASRTSEPNEQFF.